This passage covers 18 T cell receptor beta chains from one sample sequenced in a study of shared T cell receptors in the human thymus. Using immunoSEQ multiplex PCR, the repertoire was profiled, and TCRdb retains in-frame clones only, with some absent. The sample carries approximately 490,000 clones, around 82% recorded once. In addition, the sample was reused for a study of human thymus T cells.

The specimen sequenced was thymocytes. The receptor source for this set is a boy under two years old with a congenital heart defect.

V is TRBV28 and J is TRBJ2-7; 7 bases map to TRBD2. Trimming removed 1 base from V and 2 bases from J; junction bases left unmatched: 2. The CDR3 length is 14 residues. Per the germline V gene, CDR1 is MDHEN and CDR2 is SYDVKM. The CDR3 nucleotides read TGTGCCAGCAGTTTATTAGCGGGTCCCTACGAGCAGTACTTC. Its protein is CASSLLAGPYEQYF. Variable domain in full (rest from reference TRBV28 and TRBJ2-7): DVKVTQSSRYLVKRTGEKVFLECVQDMDHENMFWYRQDPGLGLRLIYFSYDVKMKEKGDIPEGYSVSREKKERFSLILESASTNQTSMYLCASSLLAGPYEQYFGPGTRLTVT.

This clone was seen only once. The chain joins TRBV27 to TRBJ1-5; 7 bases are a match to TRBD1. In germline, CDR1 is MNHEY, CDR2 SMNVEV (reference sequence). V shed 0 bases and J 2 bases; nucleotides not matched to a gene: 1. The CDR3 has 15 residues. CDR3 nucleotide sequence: TGTGCCAGCAGTTTATCCGGACAGGGCAATCAGCCCCAGCATTTT. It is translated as CASSLSGQGNQPQHF.

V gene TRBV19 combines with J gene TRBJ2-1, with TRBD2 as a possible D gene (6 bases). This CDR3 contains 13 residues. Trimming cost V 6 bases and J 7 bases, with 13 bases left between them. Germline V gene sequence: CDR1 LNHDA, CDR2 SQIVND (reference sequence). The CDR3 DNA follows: TGTGCCAGTAGAGCTATGGGACTGAATGAGCAGTTCTTC. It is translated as CASRAMGLNEQFF.

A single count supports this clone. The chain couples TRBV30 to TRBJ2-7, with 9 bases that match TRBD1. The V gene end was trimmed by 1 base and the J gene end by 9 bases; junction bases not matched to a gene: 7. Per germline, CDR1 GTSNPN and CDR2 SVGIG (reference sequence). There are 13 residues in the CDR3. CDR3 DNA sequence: TGTGCCTGGAGTGGGGACAGGGTTTATGGGCAGTACTTC. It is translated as CAWSGDRVYGQYF.

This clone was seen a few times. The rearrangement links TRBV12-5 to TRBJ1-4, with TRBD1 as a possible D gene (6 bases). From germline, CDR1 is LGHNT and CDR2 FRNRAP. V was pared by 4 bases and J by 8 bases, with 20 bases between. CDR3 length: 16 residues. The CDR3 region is CASGSLLGAGREKLFF. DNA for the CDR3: TGTGCTAGTGGTTCCCTCCTGGGGGCCGGTAGGGAAAAACTGTTTTTT.

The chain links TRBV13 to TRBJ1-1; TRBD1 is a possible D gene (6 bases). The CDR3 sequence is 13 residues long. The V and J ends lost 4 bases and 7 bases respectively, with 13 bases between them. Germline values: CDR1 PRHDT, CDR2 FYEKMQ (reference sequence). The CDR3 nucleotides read TGTGCCAGCAGCTCAAGACAGGACCGTGAAGCTTTCTTT. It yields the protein CASSSRQDREAFF.

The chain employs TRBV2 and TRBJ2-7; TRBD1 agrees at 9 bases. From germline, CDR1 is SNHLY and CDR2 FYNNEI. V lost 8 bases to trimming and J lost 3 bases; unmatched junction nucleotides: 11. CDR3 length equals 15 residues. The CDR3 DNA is TGTGCCAGCCGTAGGGAGGACAGGGGACTCTACGAGCAGTACTTC. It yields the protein CASRREDRGLYEQYF. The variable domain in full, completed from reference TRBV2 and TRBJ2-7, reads EPEVTQTPSHQVTQMGQEVILRCVPISNHLYFYWYRQILGQKVEFLVSFYNNEISEKSEIFDDQFSVERPDGSNFTLKIRSTKLEDSAMYFCASRREDRGLYEQYFGPGTRLTVT.

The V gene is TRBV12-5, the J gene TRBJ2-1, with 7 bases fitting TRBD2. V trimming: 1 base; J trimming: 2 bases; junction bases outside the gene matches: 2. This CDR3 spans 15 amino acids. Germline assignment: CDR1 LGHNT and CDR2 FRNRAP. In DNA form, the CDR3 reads TGTGCTAGTGGTTTGGGCGGGAGCACCTACAATGAGCAGTTCTTC. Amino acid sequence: CASGLGGSTYNEQFF.

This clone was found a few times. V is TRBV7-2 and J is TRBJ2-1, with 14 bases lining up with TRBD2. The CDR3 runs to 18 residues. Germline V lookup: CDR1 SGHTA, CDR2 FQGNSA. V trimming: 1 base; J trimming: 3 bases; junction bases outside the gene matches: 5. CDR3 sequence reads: CASSLGLAGGPGYNEQFF. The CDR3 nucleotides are TGTGCCAGCAGCTTAGGACTAGCGGGAGGGCCGGGCTACAATGAGCAGTTCTTC.

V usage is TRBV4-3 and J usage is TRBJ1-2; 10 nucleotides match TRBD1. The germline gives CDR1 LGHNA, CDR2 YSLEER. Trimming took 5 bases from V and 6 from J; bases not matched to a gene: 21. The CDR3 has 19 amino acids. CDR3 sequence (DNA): TGCGCCAGCAGCAAATTCAGGGGGGGACAGGGGAGGATGACTGATGGCTACACCTTC. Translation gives CASSKFRGGQGRMTDGYTF.

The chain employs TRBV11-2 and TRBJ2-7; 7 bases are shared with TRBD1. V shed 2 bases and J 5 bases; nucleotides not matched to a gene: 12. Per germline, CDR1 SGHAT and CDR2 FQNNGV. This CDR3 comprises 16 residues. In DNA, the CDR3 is TGTGCCAGCAGCTTATCTGACCGGGACAGACTCGACGAGCAGTACTTC. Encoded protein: CASSLSDRDRLDEQYF.

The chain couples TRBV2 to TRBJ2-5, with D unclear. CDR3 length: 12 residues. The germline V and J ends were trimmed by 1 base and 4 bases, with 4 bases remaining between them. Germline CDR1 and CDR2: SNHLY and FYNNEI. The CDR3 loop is CASSEVLETQYF. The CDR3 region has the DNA TGTGCCAGCAGTGAAGTCCTAGAGACCCAGTACTTC.

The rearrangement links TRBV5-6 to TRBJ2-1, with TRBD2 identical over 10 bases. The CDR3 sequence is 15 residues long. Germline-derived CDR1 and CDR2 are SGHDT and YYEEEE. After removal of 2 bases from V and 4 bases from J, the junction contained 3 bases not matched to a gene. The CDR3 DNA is TGTGCCAGCAGCTTAGGGACTAGCGCATACAATGAGCAGTTCTTC. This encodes CASSLGTSAYNEQFF.

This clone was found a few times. The CDR3 coding sequence is TGTGCCAGCAGCCAAGATCGGCTAGCGGGAGTCGGGGAGCAGTTCTTC. This encodes CASSQDRLAGVGEQFF. The J gene is TRBJ2-1, the V gene TRBV4-2; 10 bases match TRBD2. V lost 0 bases and J lost 10; bases outside the gene matches: 9. CDR1 and CDR2 (germline): LGHNA, YNFKEQ. CDR3 size: 16 residues.

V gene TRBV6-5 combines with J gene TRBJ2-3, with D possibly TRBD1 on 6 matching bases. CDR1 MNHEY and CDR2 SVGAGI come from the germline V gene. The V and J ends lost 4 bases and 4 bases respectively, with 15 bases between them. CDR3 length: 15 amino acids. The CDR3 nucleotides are TGTGCCAGCAGTTTGAATCTCAGGGGTGCAGATACGCAGTATTTT. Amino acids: CASSLNLRGADTQYF.

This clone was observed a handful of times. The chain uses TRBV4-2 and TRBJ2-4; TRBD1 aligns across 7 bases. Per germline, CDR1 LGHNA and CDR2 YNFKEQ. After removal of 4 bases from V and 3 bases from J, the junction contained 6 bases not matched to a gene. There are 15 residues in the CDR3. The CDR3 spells CASSLHRDSKNIQYF. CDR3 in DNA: TGTGCCAGCAGCCTTCACCGGGACAGCAAAAACATTCAGTACTTC.

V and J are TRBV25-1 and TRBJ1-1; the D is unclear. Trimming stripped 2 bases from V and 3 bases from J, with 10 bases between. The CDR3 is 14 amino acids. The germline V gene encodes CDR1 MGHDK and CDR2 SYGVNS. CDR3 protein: CASSEARGDTEAFF. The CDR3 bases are TGTGCCAGCAGTGAAGCTCGGGGAGACACTGAAGCTTTCTTT.

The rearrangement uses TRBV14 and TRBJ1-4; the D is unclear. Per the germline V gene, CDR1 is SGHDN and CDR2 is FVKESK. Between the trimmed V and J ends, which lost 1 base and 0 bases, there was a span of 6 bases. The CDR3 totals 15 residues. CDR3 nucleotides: TGTGCCAGCAGCCAAGTAGCTTCAACTAATGAAAAACTGTTTTTT. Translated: CASSQVASTNEKLFF.